This T cell receptor (beta chain) came from a study of T cells in Graves' hyperthyroidism and ophthalmopathy. CDR1 DFQATT and CDR2 SNEGSKA come from the germline V gene (reference sequence). With 5 bases removed from V and 2 bases from J, the gap between germline ends came to 16 bases. The CDR3 spans 15 residues. General study findings and limits: Appearing also in blood were most of the thyroid clonotypes expanded above 0.001. Ophthalmopathy and stable hyperthyroidism were separated by a 13 V-J model.

Regions amplified from RNA transcripts were the TCR beta CDR3 regions. The HTBI primer set served for first-round RT-PCR of the TCR CDR3. TCRdb re-called the multiplex PCR reads with MiXCR, one entry per CDR3 protein. The table shows over 500,000 distinct CDR3 sequences, with approximately 15% occurring only once. This clonotype was seen repeatedly, ten times or more. Its target is unknown. Input material: blood. This TCR derives from a woman aged 40 to 55 with Graves' hyperthyroidism. The V and J genes are TRBV20-1 and TRBJ2-1; the D gene is possibly TRBD2 (6 bases). The CDR3 region is CSAPIGSGPYNEQFF. The CDR3 DNA follows: TGCAGTGCTCCCATTGGTAGCGGACCCTACAATGAGCAGTTCTTC.